These T cell receptor beta chains were read from a single sample in a study of blood T cell repertoires in COVID-19. Clones were sequenced by immunoSEQ multiplex PCR, and TCRdb holds only the in-frame ones, with some missing. Seen here are 150,000 to 170,000 clones, about 90% observed once, and the top ten hold about 0.57%. Sequencing was carried out using peripheral blood. Receptors were obtained from a middle-aged man with acute or convalescent COVID-19. Each CDR3 is given with its conserved first and last residue. The D gene is left open where the match is weak. Not all rows give a size; the values are once, few, many and, for expanded clones, a class.

j_call: TRBJ1-6
v_call: TRBV6-5
d_call: TRBD1
clone_size: .
cdr3_nt: TGTGCCAGCACCATAGACAGGGTCAATTCACCCCTCCACTTT
cdr3_aa: CASTIDRVNSPLHF

j_call: TRBJ2-3
v_call: TRBV10-3
d_call: TRBD1
clone_size: .
cdr3_nt: TGTGCCATCAGTCCTGGGACAGTCGAAGATACGCAGTATTTT
cdr3_aa: CAISPGTVEDTQYF

j_call: TRBJ1-6
v_call: TRBV3-1/TRBV3-2
d_call: TRBD1
clone_size: .
cdr3_nt: TGTGCCAGCAGCCAAGGAACCGGGACAGAGAATAATTCACCCCTCCACTTT
cdr3_aa: CASSQGTGTENNSPLHF

j_call: TRBJ2-1
v_call: TRBV2
d_call: .
clone_size: .
cdr3_nt: TGTGCCAGCAGTGTCCCCGACAATGAGCAGTTCTTC
cdr3_aa: CASSVPDNEQFF

j_call: TRBJ1-2
v_call: TRBV19
d_call: .
clone_size: .
cdr3_nt: TGTGCCAGTAGTATATCAGGGGCGGCCTATGGCTACACCTTC
cdr3_aa: CASSISGAAYGYTF

j_call: TRBJ1-5
v_call: TRBV6-6
d_call: .
clone_size: once
cdr3_nt: TGTGCCAGCAATCTACAGGGAATCAATCAGCCCCAGCATTTT
cdr3_aa: CASNLQGINQPQHF

j_call: TRBJ2-7
v_call: TRBV28
d_call: .
clone_size: .
cdr3_nt: TGTGCCAGCAGTTTATACGGCGGCTCCTACGAGCAGTACTTC
cdr3_aa: CASSLYGGSYEQYF

j_call: TRBJ2-5
v_call: TRBV3-1/TRBV3-2
d_call: TRBD2
clone_size: .
cdr3_nt: TGTGCCAGCAGCCAAGAGGGAGGGGAGAGAGAGACCCAGTACTTC
cdr3_aa: CASSQEGGERETQYF

j_call: TRBJ1-1
v_call: TRBV28
d_call: .
clone_size: .
cdr3_nt: TGTGCCAGCAGTTTCAGGGGCGCGGGGAACACTGAAGCTTTCTTT
cdr3_aa: CASSFRGAGNTEAFF

j_call: TRBJ1-5
v_call: TRBV6-1
d_call: .
clone_size: .
cdr3_nt: TGTGCCAGCAGTTTTACAGGTGTTGGTGATCAGCCCCAGCATTTT
cdr3_aa: CASSFTGVGDQPQHF

j_call: TRBJ2-2
v_call: TRBV27
d_call: .
clone_size: .
cdr3_nt: TGTGCCAGCAGAGGAGGAACCGGGGAGCTGTTTTTT
cdr3_aa: CASRGGTGELFF

j_call: TRBJ2-7
v_call: TRBV28
d_call: .
clone_size: once
cdr3_nt: TGTGCCAGCAGTTGGGGCAGAAGTTCCTACGAGCAGTACTTC
cdr3_aa: CASSWGRSSYEQYF

j_call: TRBJ1-1
v_call: TRBV27
d_call: .
clone_size: once
cdr3_nt: TGTGCCAGCAGTTTCGGCAGGCCCGAGAACACTGAAGCTTTCTTT
cdr3_aa: CASSFGRPENTEAFF

j_call: TRBJ2-5
v_call: TRBV10-3
d_call: TRBD2
clone_size: .
cdr3_nt: TGTGCCACCCGACTAGCGGGAAGGGAGACCCAGTACTTC
cdr3_aa: CATRLAGRETQYF

j_call: TRBJ2-7
v_call: TRBV11-2
d_call: TRBD1
clone_size: .
cdr3_nt: TGTGCCAGCAGTCGTACAGGGGGATCTTCAGACGAGCAGTACTTC
cdr3_aa: CASSRTGGSSDEQYF

j_call: TRBJ1-2
v_call: TRBV28
d_call: TRBD1
clone_size: .
cdr3_nt: TGTGCCAGCAGTTTGGTCGGGACAGCTGCTAACTATGGCTACACCTTC
cdr3_aa: CASSLVGTAANYGYTF

j_call: TRBJ2-7
v_call: TRBV6-5
d_call: .
clone_size: once
cdr3_nt: TGTGCCAGCAGTTACGGGAGCGACCTATCCTACGAGCAGTACTTC
cdr3_aa: CASSYGSDLSYEQYF

j_call: TRBJ1-6
v_call: TRBV6-5
d_call: TRBD1
clone_size: .
cdr3_nt: TGTGCCAGCAGTTACTCGGGCGGGACAGGGTTTTCACCCCTCCACTTT
cdr3_aa: CASSYSGGTGFSPLHF

j_call: TRBJ2-5
v_call: TRBV18
d_call: .
clone_size: .
cdr3_nt: TGTGCCAGCTCACCACGGGGGCGAGAGACCCAGTACTTC
cdr3_aa: CASSPRGRETQYF

j_call: TRBJ2-5
v_call: TRBV4-1
d_call: .
clone_size: .
cdr3_nt: TGCGCCAGCAGCCAAGTCCTAGTAGGGGTAGAGACCCAGTACTTC
cdr3_aa: CASSQVLVGVETQYF

j_call: TRBJ2-7
v_call: TRBV29-1
d_call: TRBD2
clone_size: .
cdr3_nt: TGCAGCGTAGGGACTAATTACGAGCAGTACTTC
cdr3_aa: CSVGTNYEQYF

j_call: TRBJ1-6
v_call: TRBV19
d_call: TRBD1
clone_size: .
cdr3_nt: TGTGCCAGTAGTATCGACAGGGGCGGTTCACCCCTCCACTTT
cdr3_aa: CASSIDRGGSPLHF

j_call: TRBJ2-7
v_call: TRBV6-5
d_call: .
clone_size: .
cdr3_nt: TGTGCCAGCAGGAGACAGTGGGGATCCTACGAGCAGTACTTC
cdr3_aa: CASRRQWGSYEQYF

j_call: TRBJ1-1
v_call: TRBV5-6
d_call: TRBD1
clone_size: .
cdr3_nt: TGTGCCAGCAGTCATCGGGACAGGGGTTTGAACACTGAAGCTTTCTTT
cdr3_aa: CASSHRDRGLNTEAFF

j_call: TRBJ1-2
v_call: TRBV4-3
d_call: .
clone_size: .
cdr3_nt: TGCGCCAGCAGCCAAGACAGGGGATATGGCTACACCTTC
cdr3_aa: CASSQDRGYGYTF

j_call: TRBJ2-5
v_call: TRBV6-5
d_call: TRBD2
clone_size: .
cdr3_nt: TGTGCCAGCAGTCTTAGCGGGTCCCAGTACTTC
cdr3_aa: CASSLSGSQYF

j_call: TRBJ1-2
v_call: TRBV5-3
d_call: .
clone_size: .
cdr3_nt: TGTGCCAGAAGCTTGGAATGGGCAGGAAGGCCCTATGGCTACACCTTC
cdr3_aa: CARSLEWAGRPYGYTF

j_call: TRBJ2-3
v_call: TRBV7-2
d_call: TRBD2
clone_size: .
cdr3_nt: TGTGCCAGCAGCGTACTTGGAGCGGGGGGGCAAGTAGATACGCAGTATTTT
cdr3_aa: CASSVLGAGGQVDTQYF

j_call: TRBJ1-3
v_call: TRBV7-4
d_call: TRBD1
clone_size: .
cdr3_nt: TGTGCCAGCACCATGGGGACAGGGGGTGAAGGCTCTGGAAACACCATATATTTT
cdr3_aa: CASTMGTGGEGSGNTIYF

j_call: TRBJ2-1
v_call: TRBV6-6
d_call: TRBD1
clone_size: .
cdr3_nt: TGTGCCAGCAGTTACGTGACAGGGGGCAATGAGCAGTTCTTC
cdr3_aa: CASSYVTGGNEQFF

j_call: TRBJ1-3
v_call: TRBV6-5
d_call: TRBD1
clone_size: .
cdr3_nt: TGTGCCAGCGGGGGACAGCTTGGAAACACCATATATTTT
cdr3_aa: CASGGQLGNTIYF

j_call: TRBJ1-4
v_call: TRBV4-1
d_call: TRBD1
clone_size: .
cdr3_nt: TGCGCCAGCAGCCAAGAAGGGACAGGGGCAACTAATGAAAAACTGTTTTTT
cdr3_aa: CASSQEGTGATNEKLFF

j_call: TRBJ2-2
v_call: TRBV19
d_call: .
clone_size: .
cdr3_nt: TGTGCCAGTAGTATAGTTGGGACTAACACCGGGGAGCTGTTTTTT
cdr3_aa: CASSIVGTNTGELFF

j_call: TRBJ1-2
v_call: TRBV10-3
d_call: .
clone_size: .
cdr3_nt: TGTGCCATCAGTGATACCAAGGGGGGGGATGGCTACACCTTC
cdr3_aa: CAISDTKGGDGYTF

j_call: TRBJ1-4
v_call: TRBV18
d_call: .
clone_size: .
cdr3_nt: TGTGCCAGCTCACGGCTGCCCCAGGAAAAACTGTTTTTT
cdr3_aa: CASSRLPQEKLFF

j_call: TRBJ1-5
v_call: TRBV23-1
d_call: .
clone_size: .
cdr3_nt: TGCGCCAGCAGTCTGGCGGGGGGGTGGGTCTTCGGCAATCAGCCCCAGCATTTT
cdr3_aa: CASSLAGGWVFGNQPQHF

j_call: TRBJ1-5
v_call: TRBV10-3
d_call: .
clone_size: once
cdr3_nt: TGTGCCATCAGTGAGGGGGGCGGTCAGCCCCAGCATTTT
cdr3_aa: CAISEGGGQPQHF

j_call: TRBJ1-2
v_call: TRBV19
d_call: TRBD1
clone_size: .
cdr3_nt: TGTGCCAGTAGGGGACAGGTTGGGAAGTTCTATGGCTACACCTTC
cdr3_aa: CASRGQVGKFYGYTF

j_call: TRBJ1-2
v_call: TRBV7-9
d_call: TRBD1
clone_size: .
cdr3_nt: TGTGCCAGCAGCCCCTGGACAGGGGGCGCCAACTATGGCTACACCTTC
cdr3_aa: CASSPWTGGANYGYTF

j_call: TRBJ2-1
v_call: TRBV7-6
d_call: .
clone_size: .
cdr3_nt: TGTGCCAGCAGCTTAGCTGTTGCGGAAAGCTCCTACAATGAGCAGTTCTTC
cdr3_aa: CASSLAVAESSYNEQFF

j_call: TRBJ2-2
v_call: TRBV18
d_call: .
clone_size: .
cdr3_nt: TGTGCCAGCTCACCACCTTCGATAGACACCGGGGAGCTGTTTTTT
cdr3_aa: CASSPPSIDTGELFF

j_call: TRBJ2-1
v_call: TRBV5-1
d_call: .
clone_size: .
cdr3_nt: TGCGCCAGCAGCTTGGCGCGGCGCTCCTACAATGAGCAGTTCTTC
cdr3_aa: CASSLARRSYNEQFF

j_call: TRBJ1-6
v_call: TRBV12-3/TRBV12-4
d_call: .
clone_size: once
cdr3_nt: TGTGCCAGCAGGGGACTGGTCAATTCACCCCTCCACTTT
cdr3_aa: CASRGLVNSPLHF

j_call: TRBJ2-1
v_call: TRBV9
d_call: .
clone_size: .
cdr3_nt: TGTGCCAGCAGCGTAAGTGGGAGTCTCTACAATGAGCAGTTCTTC
cdr3_aa: CASSVSGSLYNEQFF

j_call: TRBJ1-2
v_call: TRBV5-1
d_call: .
clone_size: .
cdr3_nt: TGCGCCAGCAGCTTGGAGACAGGCTCCTATGGCTACACCTTC
cdr3_aa: CASSLETGSYGYTF